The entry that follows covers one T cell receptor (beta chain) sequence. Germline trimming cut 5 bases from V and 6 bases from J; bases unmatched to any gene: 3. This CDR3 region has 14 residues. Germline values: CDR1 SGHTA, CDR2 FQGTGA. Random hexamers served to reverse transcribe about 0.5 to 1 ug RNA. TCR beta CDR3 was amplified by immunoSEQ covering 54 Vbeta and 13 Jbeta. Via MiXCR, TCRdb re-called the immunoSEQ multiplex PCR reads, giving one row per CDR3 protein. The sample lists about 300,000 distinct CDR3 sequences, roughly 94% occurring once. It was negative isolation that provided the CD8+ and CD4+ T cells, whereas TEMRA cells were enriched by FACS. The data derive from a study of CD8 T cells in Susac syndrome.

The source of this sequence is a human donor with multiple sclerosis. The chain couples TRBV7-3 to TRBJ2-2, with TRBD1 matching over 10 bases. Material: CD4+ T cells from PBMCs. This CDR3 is CASSPTGGPGELFF. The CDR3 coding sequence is TGTGCCAGCAGCCCGACAGGGGGCCCCGGGGAGCTGTTTTTT. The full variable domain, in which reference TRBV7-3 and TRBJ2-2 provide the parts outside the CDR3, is GAGVSQTPSNKVTEKGKYVELRCDPISGHTALYWYRQSLGQGPEFLIYFQGTGAADDSGLPNDRFFAVRPEGSVSTLKIQRTERGDSAVYLCASSPTGGPGELFFGEGSRLTVL.